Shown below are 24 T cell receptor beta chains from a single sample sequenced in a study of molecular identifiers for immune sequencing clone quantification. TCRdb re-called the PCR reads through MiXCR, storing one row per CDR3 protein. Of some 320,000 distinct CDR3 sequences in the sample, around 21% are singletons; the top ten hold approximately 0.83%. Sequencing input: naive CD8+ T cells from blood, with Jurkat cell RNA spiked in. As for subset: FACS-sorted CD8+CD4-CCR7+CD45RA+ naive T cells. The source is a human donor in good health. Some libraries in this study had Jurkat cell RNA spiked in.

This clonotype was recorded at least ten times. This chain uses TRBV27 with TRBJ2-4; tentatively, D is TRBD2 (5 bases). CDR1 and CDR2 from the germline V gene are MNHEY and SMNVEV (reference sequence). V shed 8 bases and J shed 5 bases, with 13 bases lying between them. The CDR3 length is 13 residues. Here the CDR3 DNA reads TGTGCCAGCGGTGAGGGTTCTCAAAACATTCAGTACTTC. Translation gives CASGEGSQNIQYF.

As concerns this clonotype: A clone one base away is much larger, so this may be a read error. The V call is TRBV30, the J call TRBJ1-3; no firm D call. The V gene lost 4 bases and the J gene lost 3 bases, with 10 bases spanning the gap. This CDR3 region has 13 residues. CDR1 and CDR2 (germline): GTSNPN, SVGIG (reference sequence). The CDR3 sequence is CAWTKVFGNTIYF. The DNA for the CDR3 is TGTGCCTGGACAAAAGTCTTTGGAAACACCATATATTTT.

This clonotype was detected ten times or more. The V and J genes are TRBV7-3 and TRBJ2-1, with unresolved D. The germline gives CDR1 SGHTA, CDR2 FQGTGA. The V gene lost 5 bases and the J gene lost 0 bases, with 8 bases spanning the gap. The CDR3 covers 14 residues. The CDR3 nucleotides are TGTGCCAGCAGCCTTGGCAACTCCTACAATGAGCAGTTCTTC. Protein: CASSLGNSYNEQFF.

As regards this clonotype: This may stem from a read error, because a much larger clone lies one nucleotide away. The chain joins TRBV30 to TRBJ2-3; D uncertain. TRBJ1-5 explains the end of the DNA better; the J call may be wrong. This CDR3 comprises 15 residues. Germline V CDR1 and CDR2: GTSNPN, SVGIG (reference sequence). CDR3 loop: CAWGLTGFGTDTQHF. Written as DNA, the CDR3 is TGTGCCTGGGGACTGACGGGGTTCGGAACAGATACGCAGCATTTT.

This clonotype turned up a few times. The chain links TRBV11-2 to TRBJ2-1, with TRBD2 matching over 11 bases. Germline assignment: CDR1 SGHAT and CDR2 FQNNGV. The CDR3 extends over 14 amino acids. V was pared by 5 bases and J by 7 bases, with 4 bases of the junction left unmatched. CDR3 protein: CASSAGTSGNEQFF. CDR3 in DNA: TGTGCCAGCAGCGCAGGGACTAGCGGTAATGAGCAGTTCTTC.

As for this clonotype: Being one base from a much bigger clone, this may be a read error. The CDR3 nucleotides are TGTGCCAGCAGGAATGGGACTAGCGGAGACGGCACCGGGGAGCTGTTTTTT. Encoded protein: CASRNGTSGDGTGELFF. The rearrangement joins TRBV4-2 to TRBJ2-2, with 11 bases aligning to TRBD2. Germline CDR1 and CDR2: LGHNA and YNFKEQ. The CDR3 is made up of 17 amino acids. J was trimmed by 4 bases and V by 6 bases; bases with no gene match: 10.

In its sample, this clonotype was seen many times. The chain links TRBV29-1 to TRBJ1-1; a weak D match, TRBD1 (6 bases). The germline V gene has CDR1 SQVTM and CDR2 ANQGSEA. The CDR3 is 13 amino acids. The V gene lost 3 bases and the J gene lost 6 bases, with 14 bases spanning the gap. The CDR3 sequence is CSVELGGRAEAFF. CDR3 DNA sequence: TGCAGCGTTGAGCTAGGGGGGAGGGCTGAAGCTTTCTTT.

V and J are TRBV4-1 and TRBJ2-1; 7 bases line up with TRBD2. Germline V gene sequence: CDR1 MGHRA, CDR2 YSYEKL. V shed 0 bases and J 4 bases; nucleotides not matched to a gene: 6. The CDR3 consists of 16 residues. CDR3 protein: CASSQDETSSYNEQFF. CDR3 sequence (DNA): TGCGCCAGCAGCCAAGATGAGACTAGCTCTTACAATGAGCAGTTCTTC.

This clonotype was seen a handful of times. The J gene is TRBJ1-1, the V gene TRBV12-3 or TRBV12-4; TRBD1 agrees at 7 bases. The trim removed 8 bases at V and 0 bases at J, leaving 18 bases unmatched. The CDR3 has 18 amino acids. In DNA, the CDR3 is TGTGCCAGCGAGAAAACAGGGGCGCCCTTAGAAATGAACACTGAAGCTTTCTTT. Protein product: CASEKTGAPLEMNTEAFF.

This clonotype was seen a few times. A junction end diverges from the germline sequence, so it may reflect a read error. CDR3 DNA sequence: TGCGTCAGCAGCCAAGATAAGGGACAGGGGACAGATACGCAGTATTTT. Amino acid sequence: CVSSQDKGQGTDTQYF. The V and J genes are TRBV4-1 and TRBJ2-3; TRBD1 matches at 10 bases. The CDR3 length is 16 residues. The germline gives CDR1 MGHRA, CDR2 YSYEKL.

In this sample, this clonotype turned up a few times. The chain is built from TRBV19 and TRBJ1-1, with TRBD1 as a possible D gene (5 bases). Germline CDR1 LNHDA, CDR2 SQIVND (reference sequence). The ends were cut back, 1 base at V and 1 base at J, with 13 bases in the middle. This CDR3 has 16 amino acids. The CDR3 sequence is CASSIAMGPQNTEAFF. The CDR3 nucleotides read TGTGCCAGTAGTATAGCCATGGGGCCACAGAACACTGAAGCTTTCTTT. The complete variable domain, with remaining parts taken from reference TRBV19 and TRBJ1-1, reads DGGITQSPKYLFRKEGQNVTLSCEQNLNHDAMYWYRQDPGQGLRLIYYSQIVNDFQKGDIAEGYSVSREKKESFPLTVTSAQKNPTAFYLCASSIAMGPQNTEAFFGQGTRLTVV.

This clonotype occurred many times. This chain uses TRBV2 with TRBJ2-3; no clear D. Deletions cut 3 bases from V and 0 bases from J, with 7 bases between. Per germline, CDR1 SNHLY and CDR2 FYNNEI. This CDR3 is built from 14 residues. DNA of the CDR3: TGTGCCAGCAGTGATCGGGCCAGCACAGATACGCAGTATTTT. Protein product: CASSDRASTDTQYF.

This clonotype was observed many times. The CDR3 DNA sequence: TGTGCCAGCAGCCGGGGACCCCCCGGTAATGAAAAACTGTTTTTT. Residues: CASSRGPPGNEKLFF. The chain combines TRBV7-9 with TRBJ1-4; TRBD1 is a possible D gene (5 bases). The CDR3 is 15 residues long. The germline CDR1 and CDR2 sequences are SEHNR and FQNEAQ (reference sequence). Trimming shortened V by 5 bases and J by 4 bases, and 14 bases separated the two germline ends.

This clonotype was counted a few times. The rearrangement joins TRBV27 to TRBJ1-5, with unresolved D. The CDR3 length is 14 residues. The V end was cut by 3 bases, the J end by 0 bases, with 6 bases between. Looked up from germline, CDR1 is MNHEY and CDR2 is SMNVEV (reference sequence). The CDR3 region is CASSFFNSNQPQHF. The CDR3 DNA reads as TGTGCCAGCAGTTTTTTTAATAGCAATCAGCCCCAGCATTTT.

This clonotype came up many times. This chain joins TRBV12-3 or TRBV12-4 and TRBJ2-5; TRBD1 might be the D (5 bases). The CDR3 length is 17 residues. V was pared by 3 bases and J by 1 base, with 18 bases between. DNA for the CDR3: TGTGCCAGCAGTTTGTTTCTCTCCCTAGGGGTCCAAGAGACCCAGTACTTC. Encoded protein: CASSLFLSLGVQETQYF.

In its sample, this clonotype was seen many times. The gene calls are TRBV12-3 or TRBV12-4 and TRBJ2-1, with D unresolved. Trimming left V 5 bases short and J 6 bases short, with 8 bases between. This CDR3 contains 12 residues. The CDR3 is CASSGPGNEQFF. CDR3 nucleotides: TGTGCCAGCAGTGGACCCGGCAATGAGCAGTTCTTC.

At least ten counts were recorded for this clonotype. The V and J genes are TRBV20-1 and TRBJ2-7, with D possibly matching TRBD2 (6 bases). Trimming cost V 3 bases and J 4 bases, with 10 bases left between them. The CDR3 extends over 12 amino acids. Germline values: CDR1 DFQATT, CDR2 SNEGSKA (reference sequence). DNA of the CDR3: TGCAGTGCTAGGGACTACCAATACGAGCAGTACTTC. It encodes CSARDYQYEQYF.

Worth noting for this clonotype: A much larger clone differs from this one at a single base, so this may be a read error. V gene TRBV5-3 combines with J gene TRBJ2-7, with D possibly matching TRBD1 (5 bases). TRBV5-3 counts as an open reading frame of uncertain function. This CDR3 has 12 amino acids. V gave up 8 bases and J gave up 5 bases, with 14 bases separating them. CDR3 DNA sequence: TGTGCCAGCGAACAGGATGCCCACGAGCAGTACTTC. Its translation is CASEQDAHEQYF.

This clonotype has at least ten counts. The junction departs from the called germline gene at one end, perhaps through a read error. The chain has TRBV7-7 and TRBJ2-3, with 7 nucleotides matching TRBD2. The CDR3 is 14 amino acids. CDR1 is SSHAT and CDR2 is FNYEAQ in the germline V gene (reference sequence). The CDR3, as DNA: TGTGCTAGCAGCGCGGGACTATATTCAGATACGCAGTATTTT. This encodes CASSAGLYSDTQYF.

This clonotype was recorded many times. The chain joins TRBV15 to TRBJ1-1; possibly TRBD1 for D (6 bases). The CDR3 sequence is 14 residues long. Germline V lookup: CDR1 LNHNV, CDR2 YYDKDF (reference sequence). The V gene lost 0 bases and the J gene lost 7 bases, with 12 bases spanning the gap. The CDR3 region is CATSREWGQNEAFF. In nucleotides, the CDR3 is TGTGCCACCAGCAGAGAATGGGGGCAGAATGAAGCTTTCTTT.

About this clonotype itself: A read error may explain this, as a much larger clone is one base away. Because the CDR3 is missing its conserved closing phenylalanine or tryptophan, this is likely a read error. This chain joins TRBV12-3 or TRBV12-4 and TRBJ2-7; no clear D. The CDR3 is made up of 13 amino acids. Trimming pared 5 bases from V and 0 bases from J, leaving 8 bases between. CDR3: CASSQGVSYEQYY. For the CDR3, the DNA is TGTGCCAGCAGTCAAGGTGTCTCCTACGAGCAGTACTAC.

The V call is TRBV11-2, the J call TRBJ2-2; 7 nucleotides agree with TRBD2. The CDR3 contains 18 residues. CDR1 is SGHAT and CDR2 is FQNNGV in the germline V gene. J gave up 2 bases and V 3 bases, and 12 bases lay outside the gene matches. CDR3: CASSLFYKAGDNTGELFF. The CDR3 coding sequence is TGTGCCAGCAGCTTGTTCTATAAGGCGGGGGATAACACCGGGGAGCTGTTTTTT.

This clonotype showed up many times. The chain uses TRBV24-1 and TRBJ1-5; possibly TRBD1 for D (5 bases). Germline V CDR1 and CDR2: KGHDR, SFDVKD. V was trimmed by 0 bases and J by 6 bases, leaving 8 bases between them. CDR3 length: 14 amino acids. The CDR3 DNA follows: TGTGCCACCAGTGATTTGGCAGGGAGTCAGCCCCAGCATTTT. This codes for CATSDLAGSQPQHF.

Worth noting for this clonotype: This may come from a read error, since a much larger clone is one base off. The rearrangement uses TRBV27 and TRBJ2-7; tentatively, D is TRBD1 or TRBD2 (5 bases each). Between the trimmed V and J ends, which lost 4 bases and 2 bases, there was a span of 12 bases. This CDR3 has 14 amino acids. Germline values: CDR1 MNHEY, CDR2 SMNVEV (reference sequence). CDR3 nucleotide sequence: TGTGCCAGCAGTTCGGGGACGGAAACCTACGAGCAGTACTTC. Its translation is CASSSGTETYEQYF.